This entry lists 23 T cell receptor beta chains sequenced from one sample in a study of shared clonotypes between healthy human individuals. Libraries were prepared by immunoSEQ multiplex PCR; TCRdb keeps only in-frame clonotypes and omits some of them. This sample yields roughly 490,000 clones, of which roughly four fifths are seen a single time; approximately 12% belongs to the top ten. The sequenced material came from PBMCs. The receptor source for this set is a woman between 35 and 50 years old in good health. Some clones in this sample may be carry-over from other donors' samples.

The chain carries TRBV18 and TRBJ2-7; weak D call: TRBD2 (7 bases). Germline CDR1 KGHSH, CDR2 LQKENI. The germline V and J ends were trimmed by 3 bases and 5 bases, with 17 bases remaining between them. This CDR3 has 15 amino acids. Written as DNA, the CDR3 is TGTGCCAGCTCACCCGGCGGGGGCAGGGACAACGAGCAGTACTTC. It is translated as CASSPGGGRDNEQYF. The full variable domain, completed using reference TRBV18 and TRBJ2-7, is NAGVMQNPRHLVRRRGQEARLRCSPMKGHSHVYWYRQLPEEGLKFMVYLQKENIIDESGMPKERFSAEFPKEGPSILRIQQVVRGDSAAYFCASSPGGGRDNEQYFGPGTRLTVT.

The J gene is TRBJ2-7, the V gene TRBV7-2; D possibly corresponds to TRBD2 (6 bases). The CDR3 extends over 16 amino acids. The ends were cut back, 5 bases at V and 1 base at J, with 18 bases in the middle. Germline V gene lookup returns CDR1 SGHTA and CDR2 FQGNSA. The DNA for the CDR3 is TGTGCCAGCAGCCCATTTGGGACTGGGGTGTCCTACGAGCAGTACTTC. This sequence encodes CASSPFGTGVSYEQYF.

V and J are TRBV9 and TRBJ2-5; D might be TRBD2 (7 bases). The better agreement between TRBJ2-7 and the DNA end casts doubt on the J call. CDR3 length: 15 amino acids. The germline V gene has CDR1 SGDLS and CDR2 YYNGEE. The CDR3 DNA follows: TGTGCCAGCAGCGGACTGGGGGGGCGAGGACACGAGCAGTACTTC. Protein product: CASSGLGGRGHEQYF.

The chain is built from TRBV25-1 and TRBJ2-1, with 7 bases fitting TRBD2. The CDR3 runs 15 residues. CDR1 is MGHDK, CDR2 SYGVNS, per germline. The V and J ends lost 5 bases and 10 bases, in that order; junction bases with no gene match: 14. The CDR3 DNA sequence: TGTGCCAGCAGTCTTGGGGGGGTACCCTCCGGGGAGCAGTTCTTC. Protein: CASSLGGVPSGEQFF. Drawing the rest from reference TRBV25-1 and TRBJ2-1, the complete variable domain is EADIYQTPRYLVIGTGKKITLECSQTMGHDKMYWYQQDPGMELHLIHYSYGVNSTEKGDLSSESTVSRIRTEHFPLTLESARPSHTSQYLCASSLGGVPSGEQFFGPGTRLTVL.

This chain connects TRBV19 to TRBJ1-1; TRBD1 might be the D (6 bases). Germline assignment: CDR1 LNHDA and CDR2 SQIVND (reference sequence). The germline V and J ends were trimmed by 6 bases and 1 base, with 12 bases remaining between them. The CDR3 is made up of 14 amino acids. The CDR3 here is CASRPGHQNTEAFF. CDR3 sequence (DNA): TGTGCCAGTAGACCGGGACACCAGAACACTGAAGCTTTCTTT. Full variable domain (remainder filled in from reference TRBV19 and TRBJ1-1): DGGITQSPKYLFRKEGQNVTLSCEQNLNHDAMYWYRQDPGQGLRLIYYSQIVNDFQKGDIAEGYSVSREKKESFPLTVTSAQKNPTAFYLCASRPGHQNTEAFFGQGTRLTVV.

This chain connects TRBV28 to TRBJ2-7; 7 bases line up with TRBD2. The V segment lost 6 bases and the J segment 7 bases; nucleotides outside the gene matches: 15. The V gene's germline CDR1 is MDHEN and CDR2 SYDVKM. The CDR3 length is 15 residues. As DNA, the CDR3 is TGTGCCAGCAGGTCTCATTTAGTTCCCGGGGGGGAGCAGTACTTC. Residues: CASRSHLVPGGEQYF.

The chain employs TRBV27 and TRBJ2-2, with D tentatively TRBD2 (6 bases). This CDR3 region has 15 residues. V lost 0 bases, J lost 7 bases, and 12 bases lay in between. Looked up from germline, CDR1 is MNHEY and CDR2 is SMNVEV (reference sequence). CDR3 loop: CASSLSGLLDGELFF. Written as DNA, the CDR3 is TGTGCCAGCAGTTTATCGGGACTTTTGGACGGGGAGCTGTTTTTT.

V and J are TRBV9 and TRBJ2-1, with 8 bases that match TRBD2. This CDR3 contains 16 residues. Germline CDR1 reads SGDLS; CDR2 reads YYNGEE. J gave up 8 bases and V 4 bases, and 14 bases lay outside the gene matches. CDR3 protein: CASSPLSGTSSYEQFF. CDR3 DNA sequence: TGTGCCAGCAGCCCCCTCTCCGGGACTAGTAGTTATGAGCAGTTCTTC.

V gene TRBV29-1 combines with J gene TRBJ2-1, with TRBD2 identical over 9 bases. The CDR3 runs 14 residues. The V gene end was trimmed by 8 bases and the J gene end by 0 bases; junction bases not matched to a gene: 5. Per the germline V gene, CDR1 is SQVTM and CDR2 is ANQGSEA. The CDR3 bases are TGCAGCACCCGGACTAGCGACTCCTACAATGAGCAGTTCTTC. Encoded protein: CSTRTSDSYNEQFF.

The CDR3 nucleotides are TGTGCCAGCAGTTCCCCAGGGTTTGGCTACACCTTC. Protein product: CASSSPGFGYTF. V gene TRBV6-6 combines with J gene TRBJ1-2; a possible D gene is TRBD1 (5 bases). CDR3 size: 12 residues. Germline loops: CDR1 MNHNY, CDR2 SVGAGI (reference sequence). Trimming left V 4 bases short and J 7 bases short, with 10 bases between.

This clone turned up a few times. The rearrangement uses TRBV9 and TRBJ2-3; 11 nucleotides agree with TRBD2. The CDR3 consists of 19 residues. Trimming took 0 bases from V and 4 from J; bases not matched to a gene: 13. Germline V CDR1 and CDR2: SGDLS, YYNGEE. CDR3 sequence: CASSVDVGEVAGGSDTQYF. The DNA of the CDR3 is TGTGCCAGCAGCGTAGACGTGGGGGAGGTAGCGGGAGGGTCAGATACGCAGTATTTT.

This chain joins TRBV7-9 and TRBJ1-1; D gene ambiguous. Per the germline V gene, CDR1 is SEHNR and CDR2 is FQNEAQ (reference sequence). The CDR3 totals 14 residues. V dropped 3 bases and J dropped 1 base, with 9 bases sitting between them. CDR3: CASSFRSPNTEAFF. The CDR3 bases are TGTGCCAGCAGCTTTCGCAGCCCGAACACTGAAGCTTTCTTT.

The rearrangement joins TRBV15 to TRBJ2-7; TRBD1 aligns across 8 bases. Germline CDR1 and CDR2: LNHNV and YYDKDF (reference sequence). The CDR3 spans 13 residues. J lost 3 bases, V lost 5 bases, and 3 bases had no gene match. CDR3 coding DNA: TGTGCCACCAGCGAGGGACAGGACTACGAGCAGTACTTC. It specifies CATSEGQDYEQYF.

The rearrangement joins TRBV5-6 to TRBJ1-2; 7 bases are shared with TRBD1. The germline V gene encodes CDR1 SGHDT and CDR2 YYEEEE. V trimming: 2 bases; J trimming: 12 bases; junction bases outside the gene matches: 7. The CDR3 sequence is 12 residues long. CDR3 nucleotides: TGTGCCAGCAGCTTTCACCGGGACAGAGACACCTTC. Translation gives CASSFHRDRDTF. Based on the CDR3 plus reference TRBV5-6 and TRBJ1-2, the full variable domain is DAGVTQSPTHLIKTRGQQVTLRCSPKSGHDTVSWYQQALGQGPQFIFQYYEEEERQRGNFPDRFSGHQFPNYSSELNVNALLLGDSALYLCASSFHRDRDTFGSGTRLTVV.

This clone was detected only a few times. The V and J genes are TRBV11-2 and TRBJ2-7; 12 bases line up with TRBD2. Germline V gives CDR1 SGHAT, CDR2 FQNNGV. V lost 5 bases to trimming and J lost 4 bases; unmatched junction nucleotides: 6. The CDR3 spans 15 residues. Here the CDR3 reads CASSQRLAGVYEQYF. CDR3 DNA: TGTGCCAGCAGCCAACGACTAGCGGGAGTATACGAGCAGTACTTC.

Points on this clone: At the DNA level, this CDR3 is encoded by other sequences in the same sample as well. The V gene is TRBV5-4, the J gene TRBJ2-7; D possibly corresponds to TRBD2 (5 bases). Germline V gene data show CDR1 as SGHNT and CDR2 as YYREEE (reference sequence). With 0 bases removed from V and 4 bases from J, the gap between germline ends came to 8 bases. The CDR3 covers 13 residues. Here the CDR3 DNA reads TGTGCCAGCAGCTTGGCCGCGGGTTACGAGCAGTACTTC. Translating gives CASSLAAGYEQYF.

In its sample, this clone was seen a few times. The chain combines TRBV5-1 with TRBJ2-7, with TRBD2 matching over 11 bases. The V gene's germline CDR1 is SGHRS and CDR2 YFSETQ. J lost 5 bases, V lost 4 bases, and 8 bases had no gene match. This CDR3 is 15 amino acids long. CDR3 protein: CASSDISGRAHEQYF. CDR3 coding DNA: TGCGCCAGCAGCGATATTAGCGGGAGGGCCCACGAGCAGTACTTC.

The V and J genes are TRBV15 and TRBJ1-6, with 10 bases lining up with TRBD1. CDR3 length: 14 amino acids. Germline CDR1 is LNHNV and CDR2 is YYDKDF (reference sequence). Losses at the gene ends were 5 bases for V and 6 bases for J; bases not matched to a gene: 1. CDR3 bases: TGTGCCACCAGCCGGGACAGGGGTAATTCACCCCTCCACTTT. Translation gives CATSRDRGNSPLHF.

J is TRBJ1-1 and V is TRBV7-8, with 8 positions matching TRBD1. The CDR3 loop spans 15 amino acids. Germline loops: CDR1 SGHVS, CDR2 FQNEAQ. V shed 3 bases, J shed 5 bases, and the junction held 8 bases outside the gene matches. CDR3 DNA sequence: TGTGCCAGCAGCTTCTCCGGGACAGGAGGAACTGAAGCTTTCTTT. Its translation: CASSFSGTGGTEAFF.

With respect to this clone: An end of the junction does not agree with germline; a read error may underlie this. V gene TRBV6-5 combines with J gene TRBJ1-5, with a possible D match to TRBD1 (6 bases). Germline V gene data show CDR1 as MNHEY and CDR2 as SVGAGI. This CDR3 region has 13 residues. For the CDR3, the DNA is TGTGCCAGCAGAGGGGGGACTAATCGGCCCCAGCATTTT. Translated: CASRGGTNRPQHF.

This chain connects TRBV28 to TRBJ1-5; 7 nucleotides line up with TRBD1. CDR3 length equals 14 residues. Germline CDR1 is MDHEN and CDR2 is SYDVKM. V shed 6 bases and J 7 bases; nucleotides not matched to a gene: 9. CDR3 nucleotide sequence: TGTGCCAGCAGCAGCGCAGGGGGAGGGCAGCCCCAGCATTTT. Protein product: CASSSAGGGQPQHF.

Notes on this clone: Other DNA sequences in the same sample also yield this CDR3. The chain carries TRBV28 and TRBJ1-2; TRBD1 matches at 8 bases. Germline CDR1 reads MDHEN; CDR2 reads SYDVKM. Germline trimming cut 4 bases from V and 5 bases from J; bases unmatched to any gene: 9. This CDR3 comprises 15 residues. The CDR3 DNA follows: TGTGCCAGCAGTTCAACAGGGGGGAGGGATTATGGCTACACCTTC. Encoded protein: CASSSTGGRDYGYTF.

The J gene is TRBJ2-3, the V gene TRBV4-3, with D uncertain. Germline V CDR1 and CDR2: LGHNA, YSLEER. Trimming cost V 0 bases and J 7 bases, with 8 bases left between them. CDR3 size: 13 residues. The CDR3 sequence: CASSQDAGYTQYF. For the CDR3, the DNA is TGCGCCAGCAGCCAAGACGCAGGCTATACGCAGTATTTT.